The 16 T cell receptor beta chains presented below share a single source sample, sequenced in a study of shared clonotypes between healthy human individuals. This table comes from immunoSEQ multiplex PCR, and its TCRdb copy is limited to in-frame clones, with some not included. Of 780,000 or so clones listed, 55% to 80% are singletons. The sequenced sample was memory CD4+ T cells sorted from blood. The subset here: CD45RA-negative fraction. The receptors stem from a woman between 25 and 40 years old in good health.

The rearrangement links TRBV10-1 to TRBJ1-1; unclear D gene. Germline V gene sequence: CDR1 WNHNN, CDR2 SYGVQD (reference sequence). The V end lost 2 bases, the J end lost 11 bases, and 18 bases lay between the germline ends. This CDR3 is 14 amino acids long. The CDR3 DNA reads TGCGCCAGCAGTGAGGAGGGTCAGACCCGCGGGGCTTTCTTT. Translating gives CASSEEGQTRGAFF.

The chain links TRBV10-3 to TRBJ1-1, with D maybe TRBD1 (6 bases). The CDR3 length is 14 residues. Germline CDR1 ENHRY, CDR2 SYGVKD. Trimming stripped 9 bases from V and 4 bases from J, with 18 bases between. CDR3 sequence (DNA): TGTGCCATAAAACAGGGAGGGTCCGGCACTGAAGCTTTCTTT. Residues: CAIKQGGSGTEAFF.

The CDR3 loop reads CASRGGTSSHEQFF. The CDR3 DNA sequence: TGTGCCAGCAGAGGCGGGACATCTTCACATGAGCAGTTCTTC. The V gene is TRBV6-5, the J gene TRBJ2-1; D may correspond to TRBD1 or TRBD2 (6 bases each). The germline gives CDR1 MNHEY, CDR2 SVGAGI. The CDR3 runs 14 residues. V dropped 6 bases and J dropped 8 bases, with 17 bases sitting between them.

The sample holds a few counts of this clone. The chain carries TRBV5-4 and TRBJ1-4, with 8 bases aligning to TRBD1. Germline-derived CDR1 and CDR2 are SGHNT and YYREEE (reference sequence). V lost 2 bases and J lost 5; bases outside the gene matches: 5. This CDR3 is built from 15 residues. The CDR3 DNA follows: TGTGCCAGCAGCTTTGGACAGGGCCCAAATGAAAAACTGTTTTTT. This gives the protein CASSFGQGPNEKLFF.

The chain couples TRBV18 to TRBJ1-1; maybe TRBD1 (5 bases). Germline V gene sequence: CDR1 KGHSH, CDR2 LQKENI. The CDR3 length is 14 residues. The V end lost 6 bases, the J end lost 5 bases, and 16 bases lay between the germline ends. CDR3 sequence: CASSEWETVTEAFF. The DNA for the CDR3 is TGTGCCAGCTCTGAGTGGGAGACAGTTACTGAAGCTTTCTTT.

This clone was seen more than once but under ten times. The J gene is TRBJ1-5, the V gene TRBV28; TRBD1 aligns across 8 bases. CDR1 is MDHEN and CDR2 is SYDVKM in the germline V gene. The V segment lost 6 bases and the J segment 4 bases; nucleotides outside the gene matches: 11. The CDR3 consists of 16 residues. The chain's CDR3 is CASRLTGDPLNQPQHF. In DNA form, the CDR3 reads TGTGCCAGCAGGCTGACAGGGGACCCCCTTAATCAGCCCCAGCATTTT.

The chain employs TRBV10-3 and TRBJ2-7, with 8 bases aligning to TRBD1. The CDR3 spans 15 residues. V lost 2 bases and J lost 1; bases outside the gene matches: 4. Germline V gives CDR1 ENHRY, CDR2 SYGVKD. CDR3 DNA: TGTGCCATCAGTGAGCCGACAGGGGAATCCTACGAGCAGTACTTC. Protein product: CAISEPTGESYEQYF.

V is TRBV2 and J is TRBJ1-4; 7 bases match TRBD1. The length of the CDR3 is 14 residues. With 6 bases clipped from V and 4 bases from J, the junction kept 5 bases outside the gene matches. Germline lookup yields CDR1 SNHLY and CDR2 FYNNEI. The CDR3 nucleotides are TGTGCCAGCAGCCGGGACAGCCTTAATGAAAAACTGTTTTTT. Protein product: CASSRDSLNEKLFF.

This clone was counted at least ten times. This CDR3 is CASRRAGTSFNEQFF. The CDR3 DNA is TGTGCCAGCAGACGAGCCGGGACTAGCTTTAATGAGCAGTTCTTC. The chain recombines TRBV6-6 with TRBJ2-1; 9 bases map to TRBD2. Trimming cost V 6 bases and J 7 bases; bases outside gene matches: 10. CDR1 is MNHNY and CDR2 is SVGAGI in the germline V gene (reference sequence). This CDR3 contains 15 residues.

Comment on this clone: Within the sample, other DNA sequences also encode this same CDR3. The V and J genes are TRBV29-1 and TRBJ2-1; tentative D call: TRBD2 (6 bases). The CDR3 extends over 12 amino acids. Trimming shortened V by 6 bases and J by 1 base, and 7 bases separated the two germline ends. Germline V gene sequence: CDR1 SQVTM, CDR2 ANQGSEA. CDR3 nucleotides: TGCAGCGTCCGGGAGTCCTACAATGAGCAGTTCTTC. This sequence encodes CSVRESYNEQFF.

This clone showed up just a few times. CDR3 nucleotide sequence: TGCGCCAGCAGCGCCGGGACTAGCGGTCTAAGTCCGTTCTTC. This encodes CASSAGTSGLSPFF. J is TRBJ2-1 and V is TRBV5-1, with 11 positions matching TRBD2. Germline values: CDR1 SGHRS, CDR2 YFSETQ. The CDR3 length is 14 residues. V trimming: 4 bases; J trimming: 15 bases; junction bases outside the gene matches: 12.

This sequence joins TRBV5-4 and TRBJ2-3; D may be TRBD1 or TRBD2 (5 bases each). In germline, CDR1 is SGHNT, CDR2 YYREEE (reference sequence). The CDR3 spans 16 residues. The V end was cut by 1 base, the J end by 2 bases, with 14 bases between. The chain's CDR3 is CASSLRTGTLTDTQYF. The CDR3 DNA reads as TGTGCCAGCAGCTTGAGAACGGGGACCCTCACAGATACGCAGTATTTT. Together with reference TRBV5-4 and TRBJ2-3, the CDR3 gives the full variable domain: ETGVTQSPTHLIKTRGQQVTLRCSSQSGHNTVSWYQQALGQGPQFIFQYYREEENGRGNFPPRFSGLQFPNYSSELNVNALELDDSALYLCASSLRTGTLTDTQYFGPGTRLTVL.

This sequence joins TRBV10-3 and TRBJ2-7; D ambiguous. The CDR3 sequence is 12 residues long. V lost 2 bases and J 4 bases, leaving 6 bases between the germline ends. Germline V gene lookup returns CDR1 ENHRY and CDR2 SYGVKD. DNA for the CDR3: TGTGCCATCAGTGAGCAGAATTACGAGCAGTACTTC. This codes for CAISEQNYEQYF.

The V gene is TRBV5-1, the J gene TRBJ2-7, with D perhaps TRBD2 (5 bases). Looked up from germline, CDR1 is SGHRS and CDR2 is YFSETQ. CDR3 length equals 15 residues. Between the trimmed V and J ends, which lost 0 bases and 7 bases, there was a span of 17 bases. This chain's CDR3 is CASSLVSGTSREQYF. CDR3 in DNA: TGCGCCAGCAGCTTGGTCTCGGGAACCTCTAGAGAGCAGTACTTC.

The CDR3 here is CASSRKPQGWQFF. CDR3 bases: TGTGCCAGCAGTCGGAAGCCACAGGGCTGGCAGTTCTTC. The gene calls are TRBV6-5 and TRBJ2-1; a possible D gene is TRBD1 (6 bases). The germline V gene has CDR1 MNHEY and CDR2 SVGAGI. The CDR3 is 13 amino acids. Trimming shortened V by 5 bases and J by 12 bases, and 17 bases separated the two germline ends.

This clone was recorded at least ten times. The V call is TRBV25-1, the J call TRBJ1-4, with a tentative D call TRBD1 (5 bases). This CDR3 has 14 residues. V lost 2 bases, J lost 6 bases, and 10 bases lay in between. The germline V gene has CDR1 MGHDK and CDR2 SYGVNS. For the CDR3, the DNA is TGTGCCAGCAGTGAACCCAGGGAGGATGAAAAACTGTTTTTT. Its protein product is CASSEPREDEKLFF.